A selection of T cell receptor beta chains follows, all from one sample in a study of shared clonotypes between healthy human individuals. Only in-frame clones appear in the TCRdb table, and some are missing; sequencing was by immunoSEQ multiplex PCR. The table records 850,000 to 1,200,000 clones, around 76% of them present only once. The sequenced material came from memory CD4+ T cells sorted from blood. Receptors were obtained from a man younger than 35 in good health. Each CDR3 is given with its conserved first and last residue. D genes are given only for firm matches. Clone size is not always given. Where it is, it says once, few, many or a class for expanded clones.

j_gene	d_gene	abundance	v_gene	CDR3nt	CDR3aa
TRBJ1-2	NA	few	TRBV10-3	TGTGCCATCAGTGAGACAGGGAAGGTTGGCTACACCTTC	CAISETGKVGYTF
TRBJ2-1	NA	NA	TRBV30	TGTGCCTGGAGGACCCAGGGGGGCTCCTACAATGAGCAGTTCTTC	CAWRTQGGSYNEQFF
TRBJ1-5	TRBD1	NA	TRBV29-1	TGCAGCGTTGAATTACCAGGGGGTCAGCCCCAGCATTTT	CSVELPGGQPQHF
TRBJ2-1	NA	NA	TRBV18	TGTGCCAGCTCACCAGGGCTAGAATATGAGCAGTTCTTC	CASSPGLEYEQFF
TRBJ1-2	NA	few	TRBV28	TGTGCCAGCCGCTCCCCCAGGGCAGCTAACTATGGCTACACCTTC	CASRSPRAANYGYTF
TRBJ2-1	NA	NA	TRBV7-2	TGTGCCAGCAGCTTAGAAGGGCAGAATTACAATGAGCAGTTCTTC	CASSLEGQNYNEQFF
TRBJ2-5	NA	once	TRBV9	TGTGCCAGCAGCGTAGGCCAGATCCGAGAGACCCAGTACTTC	CASSVGQIRETQYF
TRBJ1-5	TRBD1	NA	TRBV19	TGTGCCAGTAGTGCCCAGGGGGGCAGCAATCAGCCCCAGCATTTT	CASSAQGGSNQPQHF
TRBJ2-3	NA	NA	TRBV5-1	TGCGCCAGCAGCTTGGAGGGAACTCGCACAGATACGCAGTATTTT	CASSLEGTRTDTQYF
TRBJ2-5	NA	NA	TRBV15	TGTGCCACCAGCAGAGATAGGAGGACTATTCCGTACTTC	CATSRDRRTIPYF
TRBJ1-3	NA	NA	TRBV2	TGTGCCAGTGGAGGGGGGGGACCTGGAAACACCATATATTTT	CASGGGGPGNTIYF
TRBJ1-2	TRBD1	NA	TRBV11-2	TGTGCCAGCAGGGGAATAGCGGGACAGGGGCGGGGAAATGGCTACACCTTC	CASRGIAGQGRGNGYTF
TRBJ2-5	TRBD1	many	TRBV29-1	TGCAGCGTTGAATTCGGGACAGGGGGTAAGGAGACCCAGTACTTC	CSVEFGTGGKETQYF
TRBJ2-7	TRBD1	NA	TRBV7-8	TGTGCCAGCAGCGAAGACAGGGGGAACGAGCAGTACTTC	CASSEDRGNEQYF
TRBJ1-2	NA	NA	TRBV4-3	TGCGCCAGCAGCCAAGATTCAGGGGTTGGCTATGGCTACACCTTC	CASSQDSGVGYGYTF
TRBJ2-3	NA	NA	TRBV10-2	TGCGCCAGCAGTGAGTTCGGCTACCAGGATACGCAGTATTTT	CASSEFGYQDTQYF
TRBJ2-5	NA	few	TRBV7-3	TGTGCCAGCAGCTTAACGTTTGGCAGACAAGAGACCCAGTACTTC	CASSLTFGRQETQYF
TRBJ1-2	NA	many	TRBV4-1	TGCGCCAGCAGCGAAGAGAACAGGGCCTATGGCTACACCTTC	CASSEENRAYGYTF
TRBJ1-1	NA	NA	TRBV7-8	TGTGCCAGCAGCTTAAGAGAAAGGACTGAAGCTTTCTTT	CASSLRERTEAFF
TRBJ1-1	NA	NA	TRBV21-1	TGTGCCAGCAGCAACGGGTACTTGAACACTGAAGCTTTCTTT	CASSNGYLNTEAFF
TRBJ2-2	TRBD1	NA	TRBV10-2	TGCGCCGGGCGTAAGGGACAGGGGTCGACCGGGGAGCTGTTTTTT	CAGRKGQGSTGELFF
TRBJ2-1	TRBD2	NA	TRBV7-8	TGTGCCAGCGGAGGTGCAGCGGGGCAGGATGAGCAGTTCTTC	CASGGAAGQDEQFF